The 11 T cell receptor beta chains in this list originate from one sample, sequenced in a study of CD8 T cells in Susac syndrome. When the RNA was reverse transcribed, random hexamers were used with an input of roughly 0.45 to 1 ug. In TCRdb, the immunoSEQ multiplex PCR reads were re-called with MiXCR into one record per CDR3 protein. The sample has just over 150,000 distinct CDR3 sequences, about 95% seen once. The sequenced sample consisted of CD4+ T cells from PBMCs. The receptors were gathered from a human donor with Susac syndrome.

The rearrangement links TRBV15 to TRBJ2-5; D not certain. The CDR3 runs 15 residues. From germline, CDR1 is LNHNV and CDR2 YYDKDF (reference sequence). V lost 0 bases and J 5 bases, leaving 13 bases between the germline ends. CDR3 sequence reads: CATSRDPRARETQYF. CDR3 in DNA: TGTGCCACCAGCAGAGATCCAAGGGCTCGCGAGACCCAGTACTTC.

In DNA form, the CDR3 reads TGCAGTGCTTCGCCTATGGACAGGGGCAGTTCAGATACGCAGTATTTT. This codes for CSASPMDRGSSDTQYF. V usage is TRBV20-1 and J usage is TRBJ2-3; 9 bases fit TRBD1. The V and J ends lost 5 bases and 4 bases, in that order; junction bases with no gene match: 13. The CDR3 runs to 16 residues. CDR1 DFQATT and CDR2 SNEGSKA come from the germline V gene (reference sequence).

The chain combines TRBV2 with TRBJ2-1; maybe TRBD1 (6 bases). Trimming took off 3 bases at V and 0 bases at J, with 12 bases between the two ends. Per germline, CDR1 SNHLY and CDR2 FYNNEI. CDR3 length equals 16 residues. The CDR3 DNA follows: TGTGCCAGCAGTGAGTGGGGCAGGGGCTCCTACAATGAGCAGTTCTTC. The encoded protein is CASSEWGRGSYNEQFF.

The sample holds one count of this clonotype. CDR3 region: CASSQEGWTNYGYTF. CDR3 DNA sequence: TGCGCCAGCAGCCAAGAGGGGTGGACAAACTATGGCTACACCTTC. V usage is TRBV4-1 and J usage is TRBJ1-2; D possibly corresponds to TRBD1 (5 bases). The CDR3 sequence is 15 residues long. The V end was cut by 0 bases, the J end by 2 bases, with 10 bases between. Germline CDR1 is MGHRA and CDR2 is YSYEKL.

This clonotype was counted once. This chain links TRBV6-5 with TRBJ1-5; a weak D match, TRBD1 (5 bases). The CDR3 is 14 amino acids. The V and J ends lost 2 bases and 3 bases respectively, with 8 bases between them. From germline, CDR1 is MNHEY and CDR2 SVGAGI. CDR3: CASSYRGDNQPQHF. The CDR3 coding sequence is TGTGCCAGCAGTTACAGGGGAGACAATCAGCCCCAGCATTTT.

J is TRBJ2-5 and V is TRBV12-3 or TRBV12-4; TRBD2 agrees at 8 bases. This CDR3 contains 14 residues. V gave up 6 bases and J gave up 5 bases; unmatched junction bases: 8. CDR3 protein: CASRVGGARETQYF. CDR3 sequence (DNA): TGTGCCAGCAGGGTCGGGGGGGCGAGGGAGACCCAGTACTTC.

V and J are TRBV20-1 and TRBJ2-1, with TRBD2 as a possible D gene (6 bases). The germline V gene has CDR1 DFQATT and CDR2 SNEGSKA (reference sequence). This CDR3 has 16 residues. Between the trimmed V and J ends, which lost 5 bases and 0 bases, there was a span of 17 bases. As DNA, the CDR3 is TGCAGTGCTCCCCCACTAAGTAGCGGCTCCTACAATGAGCAGTTCTTC. Encoded protein: CSAPPLSSGSYNEQFF.

The CDR3, as DNA: TGTGCCATCAGGATGAACACTGAAGCTTTCTTT. Its protein is CAIRMNTEAFF. This chain links TRBV10-3 with TRBJ1-1; D is ambiguous. The length of the CDR3 is 11 residues. The germline V gene has CDR1 ENHRY and CDR2 SYGVKD. The V end was cut by 6 bases, the J end by 0 bases, with 2 bases between.

The chain combines TRBV19 with TRBJ2-1, with a weak D call TRBD1 (5 bases). The CDR3 loop spans 12 amino acids. Germline CDR1 is LNHDA and CDR2 is SQIVND (reference sequence). The V end was cut by 6 bases, the J end by 3 bases, with 6 bases between. The CDR3 sequence is CASSDSYNEQFF. CDR3 bases: TGTGCCAGTAGCGACAGCTACAATGAGCAGTTCTTC.

The gene calls are TRBV7-2 and TRBJ2-3; D is uncertain. Per the germline V gene, CDR1 is SGHTA and CDR2 is FQGNSA. There are 15 residues in the CDR3. Trimming took 3 bases from V and 0 from J, leaving 10 bases between them. Written as DNA, the CDR3 is TGTGCCAGCAGCTTGAGGACGGCTAGCACAGATACGCAGTATTTT. Its translation: CASSLRTASTDTQYF. Filled out from reference TRBV7-2 and TRBJ2-3, the complete variable domain reads GAGVSQSPSNKVTEKGKDVELRCDPISGHTALYWYRQSLGQGLEFLIYFQGNSAPDKSGLPSDRFSAERTGGSVSTLTIQRTQQEDSAVYLCASSLRTASTDTQYFGPGTRLTVL.

V gene TRBV6-6 combines with J gene TRBJ1-5; 9 bases are shared with TRBD1. V was pared by 6 bases and J by 4 bases, with 4 bases of the junction left unmatched. CDR3 length: 14 amino acids. Germline V gene lookup returns CDR1 MNHNY and CDR2 SVGAGI (reference sequence). CDR3 sequence (DNA): TGTGCCAGCAGAACAGGGGGCGGGAATCAGCCCCAGCATTTT. Translating gives CASRTGGGNQPQHF.